This T cell receptor (beta chain) came from a study of blood T cell repertoires in COVID-19. Original processing notes: The authors estimated nucleated cell counts from reference gene primer amplification. Profiling relied on immunoSEQ multiplex PCR, and the TCRdb table lists in-frame clones only, not all of them. That table furnishes V, J and clone size, whereas the DNA furnished D and trimming. The sample lists some 250,000 clones, around 81% occurring once. The V end was cut by 8 bases, the J end by 8 bases, with 17 bases between. This CDR3 is built from 13 residues. The germline gives CDR1 MNHEY, CDR2 SVGAGI.

The V gene is TRBV6-5, the J gene TRBJ2-3; a possible D gene is TRBD2 (5 bases). The sequence derives from a woman older than 75 with COVID-19, enrolled during active disease. The specimen sequenced was peripheral blood. The CDR3 reads CASAMTRAGTQYF. The CDR3 nucleotides read TGTGCCAGCGCCATGACTCGGGCGGGTACGCAGTATTTT.